This section outlines one T cell receptor (beta chain) sequence together with its context. This specimen belongs to a study of blood T cell repertoires in COVID-19. Overall study context: In each case, the material was cDNA or gDNA derived from T cells, B-cell-depleted T cells, or PBMCs.

Patients of the Seattle cohort, enrolled during active infection, were followed longitudinally. Produced via immunoSEQ multiplex PCR; TCRdb's table is partial and in-frame only. The table records 150,000 to 180,000 clones, about 80% of them present only once. V lost 6 bases to trimming and J lost 8 bases, with 11 bases between them. This CDR3 region has 12 residues. CDR1 is KGHSH and CDR2 is LQKENI in the germline V gene. The receptor was derived from a woman aged 55-70 years with COVID-19, enrolled during active disease. This chain connects TRBV18 to TRBJ2-1; D is undetermined. Sequenced input: peripheral blood. The CDR3, as DNA: TGTGCCAGCTCTCTTCAAAGCTATGAGCAGTTCTTC. Protein: CASSLQSYEQFF.